This TCR beta chain derives from a study of cytomegalovirus exposure and HLA in healthy donors. Trimming at V came to 1 base and at J to 4 bases, leaving 6 bases not matched to a gene. Looked up from germline, CDR1 is SGHTA and CDR2 is FQGNSA. CDR3 size: 16 residues. The PCR was carried out with 60 Vbeta primers and 13 Jbeta primers. The data were produced by immunoSEQ multiplex PCR, yet TCRdb's version contains in-frame clones alone and is incomplete. The sample holds some 180,000 clones, about 80% seen once. V and J are TRBV7-2 and TRBJ1-4, with 7 bases lining up with TRBD1. Sequenced sample: PBMCs. The receptor comes from a woman aged 25 to 39 in good health and CMV-seronegative. The CDR3: CASSLGIGTVNEKLFF. CDR3 coding DNA: TGTGCCAGCAGCTTAGGGATCGGGACAGTTAATGAAAAACTGTTTTTT. Drawing the rest from reference TRBV7-2 and TRBJ1-4, the complete variable domain is GAGVSQSPSNKVTEKGKDVELRCDPISGHTALYWYRQSLGQGLEFLIYFQGNSAPDKSGLPSDRFSAERTGGSVSTLTIQRTQQEDSAVYLCASSLGIGTVNEKLFFGSGTQLSVL.